One sample yielded the 10 T cell receptor beta chains listed below, sequenced in a study of radiotherapy plus CTLA-4 blockade in lung cancer (dated by TCRdb to 2017 to 2018). Preparation of the library involved the immunoSEQ multiplex PCR assay. Drawn from immuneACCESS, this table holds only the in-frame rearrangements with V and J called that TCRdb kept. Clones are partly lost; checked studies trace under half to an unresolved V gene and leave the rest unexplained. This sample holds tens of thousands of clones; around 79% were observed only once. Approximately 9% of the sample is held by the ten biggest clonotypes. Sequencing was performed on peripheral blood, taken from a patient treated with radiotherapy plus ipilimumab. These receptors all stem from a human donor with non-small cell lung cancer who had stable disease on radiotherapy plus ipilimumab.

The chain is built from TRBV11-2 and TRBJ1-1; D gene uncertain. Germline values: CDR1 SGHAT, CDR2 FQNNGV. V dropped 5 bases and J dropped 4 bases, with 11 bases sitting between them. The CDR3 sequence is 13 residues long. The CDR3 region is CASSPHSRTEAFF. The CDR3 DNA reads TGTGCCAGCAGCCCACATTCGCGCACTGAAGCTTTCTTT.

The gene calls are TRBV2 and TRBJ1-1; possible D gene TRBD1, 5 bases. CDR3 length equals 15 residues. V was cut by 6 bases and J by 2 bases, with 16 bases left in between. Germline-derived CDR1 and CDR2 are SNHLY and FYNNEI. This CDR3 reads CASRPGRGGNTEAFF. The CDR3 DNA is TGTGCCAGCAGACCAGGTCGGGGCGGAAACACTGAAGCTTTCTTT.

The chain joins TRBV6-4 to TRBJ2-1, with 8 bases fitting TRBD2. Germline CDR1 and CDR2: MRHNA and SNTAGT. This CDR3 is built from 14 residues. With 5 bases clipped from V and 7 bases from J, the junction kept 7 bases outside the gene matches. The CDR3 loop is CASSLGGARNEQFF. The CDR3 DNA sequence: TGTGCCAGCAGTCTCGGGGGGGCCCGAAATGAGCAGTTCTTC.

The chain uses TRBV5-1 and TRBJ1-3, with D possibly matching TRBD1 (5 bases). Germline V CDR1 and CDR2: SGHRS, YFSETQ. The V and J ends lost 3 bases and 2 bases respectively, with 12 bases between them. The CDR3 sequence is 15 residues long. CDR3 DNA: TGCGCCAGCAGCTCACAGCAGGGAGCTGGAAACACCATATATTTT. This translates into CASSSQQGAGNTIYF. Filled out from reference TRBV5-1 and TRBJ1-3, the complete variable domain reads KAGVTQTPRYLIKTRGQQVTLSCSPISGHRSVSWYQQTPGQGLQFLFEYFSETQRNKGNFPGRFSGRQFSNSRSEMNVSTLELGDSALYLCASSSQQGAGNTIYFGEGSWLTVV.

This rearrangement joins TRBV6-6 to TRBJ2-7, with D possibly TRBD1 on 5 matching bases. The V and J ends lost 5 bases and 2 bases respectively, with 10 bases between them. The CDR3 length is 13 residues. Germline V gene lookup returns CDR1 MNHNY and CDR2 SVGAGI (reference sequence). CDR3 residues: CASSPDNTYEQYV. CDR3 nucleotide sequence: TGTGCCAGCAGTCCGGACAACACCTACGAGCAGTACGTC.

The chain joins TRBV6-5 to TRBJ1-5; no reliable D call. V dropped 6 bases and J dropped 6 bases, with 18 bases sitting between them. CDR3 length: 15 amino acids. The germline gives CDR1 MNHEY, CDR2 SVGAGI. In DNA, the CDR3 is TGTGCCAGCAGACGCGGGTTGGCAGATCCTCAGCCCCAGCATTTT. Its translation is CASRRGLADPQPQHF.

The V and J genes are TRBV7-2 and TRBJ1-5; tentatively, D is TRBD1 (5 bases). This CDR3 comprises 15 residues. The germline V gene encodes CDR1 SGHTA and CDR2 FQGNSA. V dropped 1 base and J dropped 0 bases, with 7 bases sitting between them. For the CDR3, the DNA is TGTGCCAGCAGCTTAGTGAGGGGTAGCAATCAGCCCCAGCATTTT. Amino acids: CASSLVRGSNQPQHF. Filled out from reference TRBV7-2 and TRBJ1-5, the complete variable domain reads GAGVSQSPSNKVTEKGKDVELRCDPISGHTALYWYRQSLGQGLEFLIYFQGNSAPDKSGLPSDRFSAERTGGSVSTLTIQRTQQEDSAVYLCASSLVRGSNQPQHFGDGTRLSIL.

The chain combines TRBV11-3 with TRBJ2-7, with D possibly matching TRBD1 (5 bases). Trimming stripped 0 bases from V and 6 bases from J, with 21 bases between. The CDR3 has 17 residues. The germline V gene has CDR1 SGHNT and CDR2 YENEEA. The chain's CDR3 is CASSLDHRTRLACEQYF. CDR3 coding DNA: TGTGCCAGCAGCTTAGATCATAGGACAAGACTGGCTTGCGAGCAGTACTTC.

The V gene is TRBV29-1, the J gene TRBJ2-3, with 9 bases fitting TRBD1. The J segment lost 2 bases and the V segment lost 3 bases, leaving 12 bases of the junction unmatched. The CDR3 runs to 17 residues. CDR1 and CDR2 (germline): SQVTM, ANQGSEA. This CDR3 is CSVELGGGTGITDTQYF. CDR3 nucleotides: TGCAGCGTTGAGTTAGGGGGCGGGACAGGGATCACAGATACGCAGTATTTT.

This chain uses TRBV11-2 with TRBJ2-7, with D uncertain. The CDR3 is 13 residues long. CDR1 is SGHAT and CDR2 is FQNNGV in the germline V gene. V was trimmed by 1 base and J by 2 bases, leaving 6 bases between them. The CDR3 region is CASSLGQTYEQYV. The DNA for the CDR3 is TGTGCCAGCAGCTTAGGGCAGACCTACGAGCAGTACGTC.